Listed below are T cell receptor beta chains from one sample, sequenced in a study of blood T cell repertoires in COVID-19. Repertoires were generated with immunoSEQ multiplex PCR, while TCRdb's copy carries only in-frame clones and drops some. This sample has 250,000 or so clones, with roughly 88% found just once. Material: PBMCs or T cells enriched from blood (not recorded which). The origin of the receptors is a middle-aged woman who had been exposed to COVID-19. Both conserved end residues are part of each CDR3. A D gene is named only where the DNA matches it firmly. Clone size is not always given. Where it is, it says once, few, many or a class for expanded clones.

cdr3_nt cdr3_aa j_call v_call d_call clone_size
TGCAGCGTGGGGCAGTCGGGCCCCTATGGCTACACCTTC CSVGQSGPYGYTF TRBJ1-2 TRBV29-1 NA NA
TGTGCCAGCAGTGATGCCACAGGACCAAATCAGCCCCAGCATTTT CASSDATGPNQPQHF TRBJ1-5 TRBV2 NA NA
TGTGCCAGCAGTTTAAGTTGGCAGGGAGGGACAGATACGCAGTATTTT CASSLSWQGGTDTQYF TRBJ2-3 TRBV28 TRBD2 NA
TGTGCCAGCAGCTCCCAGGAGGGGCGCTACACCTTC CASSSQEGRYTF TRBJ1-2 TRBV11-1 NA NA
TGCGCCAGCAGTGCCTCCGACAGCGCAACTAATGAAAAACTGTTTTTT CASSASDSATNEKLFF TRBJ1-4 TRBV10-1 NA NA
TGTGCCAGCAGCTTAAGGACTAGCGGGTACAATGAGCAGTTCTTC CASSLRTSGYNEQFF TRBJ2-1 TRBV11-3 TRBD2 NA
TGTGCCAGCAGCCCTCTTGCGGTCTCAGGGTGGAACACTGAAGCTTTCTTT CASSPLAVSGWNTEAFF TRBJ1-1 TRBV3-1/TRBV3-2 NA NA
TGTGCCAGCTCCGTGACAGGTCCTCAGTCCTATAATTCACCCCTCCACTTT CASSVTGPQSYNSPLHF TRBJ1-6 TRBV18 NA NA
TGTGCCAGCAGTTCCCCCGTCTCAGTGAACCCTTATGGCTACACCTTC CASSSPVSVNPYGYTF TRBJ1-2 TRBV27 NA few
TGTGCCAGCAGTTTCGCGGGAATCGAGGTCTCTGGCTACACCTTC CASSFAGIEVSGYTF TRBJ1-2 TRBV6-5 NA NA
TGTGCCAGCAGCTCGAACAACTATAAAAGGAGCAATCAGCCCCAGCATTTT CASSSNNYKRSNQPQHF TRBJ1-5 TRBV28 NA few
TGTGCCAGCAGCTTTAGTTCGAACACTGAAGCTTTCTTT CASSFSSNTEAFF TRBJ1-1 TRBV5-1 NA NA
TGTGCCTGGAGTGTTTGGAGAGTCCCAGGGGGCTTGAACACTGAAGCTTTCTTT CAWSVWRVPGGLNTEAFF TRBJ1-1 TRBV30 TRBD1 once
TGTGCCACCTCCCAGGGGTTCGGCACAGATACGCAGTATTTT CATSQGFGTDTQYF TRBJ2-3 TRBV11-3 NA NA
TGTGCCAGCAGCTCCTGCTTTTGGATTGGCAGGCCTAATCAGCCCCAGCATTTT CASSSCFWIGRPNQPQHF TRBJ1-5 TRBV7-9 NA NA
TGTGCCAGCAGCTCTTCTAGCGGGGTTTCGAATGAGCAGTTCTTC CASSSSSGVSNEQFF TRBJ2-1 TRBV7-3 TRBD2 once
TGTGCCAGCAGCCAGACAGCTAACTATGGCTACACCTTC CASSQTANYGYTF TRBJ1-2 TRBV5-5 NA once
TGCGCCAGCAGTCCGGACAGGGGGCCCACAGATACGCAGTATTTT CASSPDRGPTDTQYF TRBJ2-3 TRBV23-1 TRBD1 NA
TGCGCCAGCAGCCACCCAGGGAATGGCTACACCTTC CASSHPGNGYTF TRBJ1-2 TRBV4-3 NA NA